The 4 T cell receptor gamma chains below all came from one sample that was sequenced in a study of γδ T cells in repeated Plasmodium falciparum infection. TCRdb called clones from the multiplex PCR reads again using CATT. Of over 25,000 gamma-chain clones in the sample, around 3% were seen once. Gammadelta T cells were flow-sorted from PBMC into Vgamma9/Vdelta2+ and Vdelta2-negative populations for bulk analysis. Sequencing input: gamma-delta T cells from blood. These receptors were taken from a pool of human donors (malaria-infected and uninfected, not separated).

In its sample, this clone was seen many times. The translation of this DNA and the TCRdb protein of a much larger clone differ at residue 5, probably owing to a read error; the protein shown here is translated from the DNA. The V call is TRGV9, the J call TRGJP. The J gene, left out of TCRdb, was set here by checking the DNA against germline. Per the germline V gene, CDR1 is GITISATS and CDR2 is ISYDGTV (reference sequence). There are 19 residues in the CDR3. CDR3 bases: TGTGCCTTGTGGAAGGTGCATTTGGTGAGGGAGTTGGGCAAAAAAATCAAGGTATTT. It translates to CALWKVHLVRELGKKIKVF.

This clone was counted only a few times. TCRdb has a much larger clone's protein, which differs at residue 5 from the translation of this DNA, likely because of a read error; what is shown is the protein translated from the DNA. This chain uses TRGV9 with TRGJ1 or TRGJ2. Germline matching of the DNA provided the J gene here, since TCRdb leaves it blank. CDR1 and CDR2 (germline): GITISATS, ISYDGTV (reference sequence). The CDR3 extends over 15 amino acids. Trimming took 5 bases from V and 8 from J; bases not matched to a gene: 18. The CDR3 loop reads CALWGREWARDKKLF. The CDR3 DNA reads as TGTGCCTTGTGGGGGAGGGAATGGGCCCGGGATAAGAAACTCTTT.

This clone was observed at least ten times. CDR3 loop: CALWEVRGKKIKVF. The CDR3 DNA follows: TGTGCCTTGTGGGAGGTGCGGGGCAAAAAAATCAAGGTATTT. The chain recombines TRGV9 with TRGJP. Germline V CDR1 and CDR2: GITISATS, ISYDGTV (reference sequence). Germline trimming cut 0 bases from V and 12 bases from J; bases unmatched to any gene: 2. The CDR3 sequence is 14 residues long.

This clone appeared many times. The chain couples TRGV4 to TRGJ1 or TRGJ2. The CDR3 spans 15 residues. Per the germline V gene, CDR1 is EGSTGY and CDR2 is YDSYTSSV. V shed 4 bases, J shed 1 base, and the junction held 10 bases outside the gene matches. The CDR3 region is CATWDAPTNYYKKLF. The CDR3 DNA reads as TGTGCCACCTGGGACGCGCCTACTAATTATTATAAGAAACTCTTT.